This TCR beta chain is drawn from a study of cytomegalovirus exposure and HLA in healthy donors. General observations from the study: Altogether, 150 to 200 TCR beta chains were recorded as cytomegalovirus-associated.

Remarks on this clone: Its antigen is not identified. The CDR3 end shows no conserved phenylalanine or tryptophan, and so a read error is likely. The DNA is omitted, as the CDR3 cannot be located on it reliably, and the CDR3 follows TCRdb's listing.

This PCR relied on a set of 60 Vbeta primers and 13 Jbeta primers. Sequenced by immunoSEQ multiplex PCR; TCRdb stores in-frame clones only, minus some. The sample includes 76,000 or so clones, roughly 73% seen only once; the top ten take 15% to 20%. CDR1 SNHLY and CDR2 FYNNEI come from the germline V gene. The CDR3 is 14 amino acids in total, end residues counted. Though nominally healthy at sampling, donors likely had unrecorded immune exposures. Input material: PBMCs. V gene TRBV2 combines with J gene TRBJ1-2; the D call of TRBD1 is as the table states it, not checked on the DNA. This TCR came from a woman in her thirties or forties in good health and CMV-seropositive. CDR3 loop: CASRRWGVNSGYTV.